The next 14 T cell receptor beta chains were all read from a single sample in a study of blood T cell repertoires in COVID-19. The assay was immunoSEQ multiplex PCR, and TCRdb's table has in-frame clones only and misses some. The sample lists 150,000 to 200,000 clones, more than 75% occurring once. The sequenced material came from peripheral blood. The source of these receptors is a man between 35 and 55 years old with active or convalescent COVID-19.

This sequence joins TRBV6-5 and TRBJ1-2; a possible D gene is TRBD1 (6 bases). The V end was cut by 6 bases, the J end by 1 base, with 12 bases between. This CDR3 contains 14 residues. Germline values: CDR1 MNHEY, CDR2 SVGAGI. The CDR3 loop reads CASRIQGSNYGYTF. The CDR3, as DNA: TGTGCCAGCAGAATACAGGGTAGTAACTATGGCTACACCTTC.

The rearrangement links TRBV15 to TRBJ2-1, with D uncertain. The CDR3 extends over 11 amino acids. Per the germline V gene, CDR1 is LNHNV and CDR2 is YYDKDF (reference sequence). V was cut by 8 bases and J by 5 bases, with 7 bases left in between. The CDR3 is CATYKNNEQFF. The DNA for the CDR3 is TGTGCCACCTATAAAAACAATGAGCAGTTCTTC.

V gene TRBV4-2 combines with J gene TRBJ2-3; 8 bases line up with TRBD2. After removal of 3 bases from V and 5 bases from J, the junction contained 16 bases not matched to a gene. Germline assignment: CDR1 LGHNA and CDR2 YNFKEQ. The CDR3 is 18 amino acids. The CDR3 sequence is CASSHPSRGASGGDTQYF. In DNA form, the CDR3 reads TGTGCCAGCAGCCATCCAAGTCGAGGGGCAAGCGGGGGAGATACGCAGTATTTT.

The gene calls are TRBV4-2 and TRBJ1-4, with D uncertain. Germline loops: CDR1 LGHNA, CDR2 YNFKEQ. This CDR3 has 16 amino acids. Trimming pared 4 bases from V and 5 bases from J, leaving 17 bases between. CDR3 DNA sequence: TGTGCCAGCAGCCGAAACCGAAGGCAGGCAAATGAAAAACTGTTTTTT. This gives the protein CASSRNRRQANEKLFF.

The chain joins TRBV5-1 to TRBJ2-2, with a weak D call TRBD1 (6 bases). The CDR3 loop spans 15 amino acids. Germline CDR1 reads SGHRS; CDR2 reads YFSETQ. The V gene lost 0 bases and the J gene lost 5 bases, with 11 bases spanning the gap. This chain's CDR3 is CASSLEQGKTGELFF. CDR3 bases: TGCGCCAGCAGCTTGGAACAGGGAAAAACCGGGGAGCTGTTTTTT.

V usage is TRBV28 and J usage is TRBJ1-6; tentative D call: TRBD1 (5 bases). Trimming removed 7 bases at V and 4 bases at J, with 11 bases between. This CDR3 has 14 amino acids. The germline V gene has CDR1 MDHEN and CDR2 SYDVKM. Here the CDR3 DNA reads TGTGCCAGCACAGGGATAATGTATAATTCACCCCTCCACTTT. Its protein product is CASTGIMYNSPLHF.

As DNA, the CDR3 is TGTGCCACCAAGTCCTCCCGGACAGGGGTTAGGGGGGAGCTGTTTTTT. It encodes CATKSSRTGVRGELFF. The V and J genes are TRBV28 and TRBJ2-2; 9 bases fit TRBD1. From germline, CDR1 is MDHEN and CDR2 SYDVKM. Losses at the gene ends were 10 bases for V and 8 bases for J; bases not matched to a gene: 17. The CDR3 spans 16 residues.

The V and J genes are TRBV7-3 and TRBJ1-1, with D maybe TRBD1 (6 bases). This CDR3 is built from 13 residues. Germline V gene lookup returns CDR1 SGHTA and CDR2 FQGTGA. Trimming cost V 5 bases and J 8 bases, with 15 bases left between them. The DNA for the CDR3 is TGTGCCAGCAGCCCTTACAGGGTTATGGAAGCTTTCTTT. Translation gives CASSPYRVMEAFF.

In this sample, this clone turned up once. The chain links TRBV28 to TRBJ1-6; possible D gene TRBD1, 6 bases. V lost 7 bases to trimming and J lost 7 bases, with 8 bases between them. This CDR3 is 12 amino acids long. CDR1 and CDR2 (germline): MDHEN, SYDVKM. The CDR3 is CASKDSNSPLHF. CDR3 nucleotides: TGTGCCAGCAAGGACAGCAATTCACCCCTCCACTTT.

The V and J genes are TRBV15 and TRBJ2-3; the match to TRBD1 covers 9 bases. This CDR3 has 18 amino acids. V lost 2 bases and J lost 3; bases outside the gene matches: 12. CDR1 and CDR2 from the germline V gene are LNHNV and YYDKDF (reference sequence). This CDR3 is CATSRLYIGQGRTDTQYF. CDR3 nucleotides: TGTGCCACCAGCAGACTCTACATAGGACAGGGGAGGACAGATACGCAGTATTTT.

The V call is TRBV20-1, the J call TRBJ2-2; the D gene is possibly TRBD1 (5 bases). Germline assignment: CDR1 DFQATT and CDR2 SNEGSKA (reference sequence). There are 15 residues in the CDR3. The V gene lost 3 bases and the J gene lost 6 bases, with 17 bases spanning the gap. Here the CDR3 reads CSASNGQRSPGELFF. The CDR3 DNA is TGCAGTGCTAGTAATGGACAAAGATCCCCCGGGGAGCTGTTTTTT.

The V call is TRBV9, the J call TRBJ2-1; no clear D gene. The CDR3 covers 14 residues. Deletions cut 2 bases from V and 0 bases from J, with 6 bases between. Germline lookup yields CDR1 SGDLS and CDR2 YYNGEE. The CDR3 sequence: CASSVRSSYNEQFF. The CDR3 nucleotides are TGTGCCAGCAGCGTGCGGAGCTCCTACAATGAGCAGTTCTTC.

The chain joins TRBV7-2 to TRBJ2-2; D possibly corresponds to TRBD1 (5 bases). Looked up from germline, CDR1 is SGHTA and CDR2 is FQGNSA. CDR3 length: 14 amino acids. Trimming stripped 2 bases from V and 6 bases from J, with 10 bases between. The CDR3 nucleotides read TGTGCCAGCAGCTTACAACGACAGTCCGGGGAGCTGTTTTTT. Its translation: CASSLQRQSGELFF.

Turning to this clone: The junction and the germline gene differ at one end; a read error may be behind it. This chain connects TRBV5-1 to TRBJ2-3; 11 positions agree with TRBD1. Germline-derived CDR1 and CDR2 are SGHRS and YFSETQ. This CDR3 has 17 residues. CDR3: CASSLLGTGGRTDTQYF. In nucleotides, the CDR3 is TGCGCCAGCAGCTTGCTTGGGACAGGGGGACGCACAGACACGCAGTATTTT.